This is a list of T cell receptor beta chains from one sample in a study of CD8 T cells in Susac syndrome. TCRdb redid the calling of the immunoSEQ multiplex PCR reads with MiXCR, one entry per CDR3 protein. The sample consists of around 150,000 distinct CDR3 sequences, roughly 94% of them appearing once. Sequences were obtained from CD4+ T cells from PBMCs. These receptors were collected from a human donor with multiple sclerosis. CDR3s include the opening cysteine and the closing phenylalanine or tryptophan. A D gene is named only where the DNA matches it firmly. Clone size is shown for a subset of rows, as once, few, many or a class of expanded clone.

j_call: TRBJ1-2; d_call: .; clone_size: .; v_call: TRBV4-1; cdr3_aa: CASSQGPRGLSSNYGYTF; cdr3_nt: TGCGCCAGCAGCCAAGGCCCCAGGGGTCTCTCCTCTAACTATGGCTACACCTTC
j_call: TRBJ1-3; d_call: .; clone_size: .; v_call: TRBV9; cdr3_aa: CASSGFTLQSGNTIYF; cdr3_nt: TGTGCCAGCAGCGGATTCACACTCCAATCTGGAAACACCATATATTTT
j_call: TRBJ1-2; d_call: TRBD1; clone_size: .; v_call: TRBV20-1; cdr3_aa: CSDSRGLSQGYTF; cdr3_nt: TGCAGTGATTCCAGGGGGCTAAGTCAAGGCTACACCTTC
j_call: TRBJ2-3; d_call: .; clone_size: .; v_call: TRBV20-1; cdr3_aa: CSVDTLGTQYF; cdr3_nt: TGCAGTGTAGACACTTTGGGTACGCAGTATTTT
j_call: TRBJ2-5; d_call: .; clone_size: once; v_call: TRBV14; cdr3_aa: CASSQDRRGGGETQYF; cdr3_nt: TGTGCCAGCAGCCAAGATCGGAGGGGAGGTGGAGAGACCCAGTACTTC
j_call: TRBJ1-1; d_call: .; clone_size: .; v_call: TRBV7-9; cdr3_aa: CASSLFEATEAFF; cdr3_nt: TGTGCCAGCAGCCTCTTTGAGGCCACTGAAGCTTTCTTT
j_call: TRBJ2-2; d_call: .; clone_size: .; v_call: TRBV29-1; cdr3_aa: CSVLRGRGDTGELFF; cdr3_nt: TGCAGCGTCCTGAGGGGGCGCGGGGACACCGGGGAGCTGTTTTTT
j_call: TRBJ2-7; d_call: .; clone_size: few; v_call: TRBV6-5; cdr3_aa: CASSYSSVEQYF; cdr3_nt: TGTGCCAGCAGTTACTCGTCAGTCGAGCAGTACTTC
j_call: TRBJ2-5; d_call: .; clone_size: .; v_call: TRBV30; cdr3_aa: CAFSLPGPQGEETQYF; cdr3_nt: TGTGCCTTCTCGCTACCGGGACCTCAAGGAGAAGAGACCCAGTACTTC
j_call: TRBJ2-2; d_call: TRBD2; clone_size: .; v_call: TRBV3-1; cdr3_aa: CASSLLAGQAGTGELFF; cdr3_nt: TGTGCCAGCAGCCTACTAGCGGGACAGGCGGGCACCGGGGAGCTGTTTTTT
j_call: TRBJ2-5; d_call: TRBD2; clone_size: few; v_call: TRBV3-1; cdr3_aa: CASSLAGGMETQYF; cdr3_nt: TGTGCCAGTTCGTTAGCGGGAGGGATGGAGACCCAGTACTTC
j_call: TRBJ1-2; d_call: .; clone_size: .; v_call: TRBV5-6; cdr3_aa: CASSLGRGFGYGYTF; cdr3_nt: TGTGCCAGCAGCTTGGGGCGTGGGTTCGGCTATGGCTACACCTTC
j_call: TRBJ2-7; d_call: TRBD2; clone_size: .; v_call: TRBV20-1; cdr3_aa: CSANRLAGGVYEQYF; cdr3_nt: TGCAGTGCGAATCGACTAGCGGGAGGCGTCTACGAGCAGTACTTC
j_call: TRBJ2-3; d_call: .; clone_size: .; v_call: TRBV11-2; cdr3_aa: CASSPGGQGPDTQYF; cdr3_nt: TGTGCCAGCAGCCCTGGGGGGCAGGGGCCAGATACGCAGTATTTT
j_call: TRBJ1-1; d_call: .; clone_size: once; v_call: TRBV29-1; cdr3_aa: CSFRRVRGSTEAFF; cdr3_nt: TGCAGCTTTCGGAGGGTGAGGGGAAGCACTGAAGCTTTCTTT
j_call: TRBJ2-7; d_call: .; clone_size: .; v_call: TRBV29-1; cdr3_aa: CSVARGRGIDEQYF; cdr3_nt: TGCAGCGTTGCCAGGGGAAGAGGGATCGACGAGCAGTACTTC
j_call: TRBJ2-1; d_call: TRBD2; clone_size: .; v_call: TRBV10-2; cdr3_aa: CASNEPGTSGYNEQFF; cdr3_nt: TGCGCCAGCAATGAACCCGGGACTAGCGGATACAATGAGCAGTTCTTC
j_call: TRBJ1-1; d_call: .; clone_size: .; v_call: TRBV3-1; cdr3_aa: CASSQYRDTEAFF; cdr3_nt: TGTGCCAGCAGCCAATACAGGGACACTGAAGCTTTCTTT
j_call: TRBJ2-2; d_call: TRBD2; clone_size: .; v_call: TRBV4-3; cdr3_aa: CASSQVPSGSGINTGELFF; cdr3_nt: TGCGCCAGCAGCCAAGTCCCCTCGGGTAGCGGGATTAACACCGGGGAGCTGTTTTTT
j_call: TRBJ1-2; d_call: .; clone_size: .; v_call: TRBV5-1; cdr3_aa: CASSPQGDLGGYTF; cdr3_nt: TGCGCCAGCAGCCCACAAGGTGATTTAGGTGGCTACACCTTC